This is a list of T cell receptor beta chains from one sample in a study of long-term antiretroviral therapy in people with HIV. The method was immunoSEQ multiplex PCR; TCRdb's version includes in-frame clones alone and lacks a portion of them. The sample holds about 16,000 clones, 80% to 90% seen once. The sequencing here drew on unsorted PBMCs, taken 0.5 years after starting antiretroviral therapy. The receptors originated from a woman aged 40 to 49 with HIV. Each CDR3 is given with its conserved first and last residue. The D gene is left open where the match is weak. Not all rows give a size; the values are once, few, many and, for expanded clones, a class.

J: TRBJ1-3; V: TRBV15; D: NA; size: NA; CDR3: CATSRGDSGSGNTIYF; DNA: TGTGCCACCAGCAGAGGGGACTCCGGCTCTGGAAACACCATATATTTT
J: TRBJ1-1; V: TRBV6-5; D: NA; size: NA; CDR3: CASATVGENTEAFF; DNA: TGTGCCAGCGCGACAGTCGGGGAGAACACTGAAGCTTTCTTT
J: TRBJ2-1; V: TRBV9; D: NA; size: NA; CDR3: CASSVDFEQFF; DNA: TGTGCCAGCAGCGTAGACTTCGAGCAGTTCTTC
J: TRBJ2-1; V: TRBV4-3; D: NA; size: NA; CDR3: CASSHLGPLYGDEQFF; DNA: TGCGCCAGCAGCCACCTGGGACCCCTGTATGGCGATGAGCAGTTCTTC
J: TRBJ2-7; V: TRBV5-6; D: TRBD1; size: NA; CDR3: CASRLGQGARYEQYF; DNA: TGTGCCAGCAGACTGGGACAGGGGGCGCGTTACGAGCAGTACTTC
J: TRBJ2-1; V: TRBV27; D: TRBD1; size: NA; CDR3: CASTNRGLVIGEQFF; DNA: TGTGCCAGCACCAACAGGGGATTGGTGATCGGTGAGCAGTTCTTC
J: TRBJ2-7; V: TRBV10-3; D: NA; size: few; CDR3: CAISHLFSADYEQYF; DNA: TGTGCCATCAGTCATCTCTTTAGCGCAGACTACGAGCAGTACTTC
J: TRBJ1-1; V: TRBV29-1; D: TRBD1; size: NA; CDR3: CSVKRDRAAQAFF; DNA: TGCAGCGTTAAACGGGACAGGGCCGCACAGGCTTTCTTT
J: TRBJ1-1; V: TRBV29-1; D: NA; size: NA; CDR3: CSVSAAEYTEAFF; DNA: TGCAGCGTTAGCGCAGCGGAGTACACTGAAGCTTTCTTT
J: TRBJ2-1; V: TRBV9; D: NA; size: NA; CDR3: CASSSTAWTQSYNEQFF; DNA: TGTGCCAGCAGCTCTACTGCGTGGACCCAATCCTACAATGAGCAGTTCTTC
J: TRBJ2-7; V: TRBV5-1; D: TRBD2; size: NA; CDR3: CASSKGLAGEEQYF; DNA: TGCGCCAGCAGCAAGGGACTAGCGGGAGAAGAGCAGTACTTC
J: TRBJ1-2; V: TRBV19; D: NA; size: NA; CDR3: CASSIGENYGYTF; DNA: TGTGCCAGTAGTATAGGAGAAAACTATGGCTACACCTTC
J: TRBJ2-5; V: TRBV25-1; D: TRBD1; size: once; CDR3: CASTRQGAETQYF; DNA: TGTGCCAGCACTAGACAGGGCGCAGAGACCCAGTACTTC
J: TRBJ1-1; V: TRBV25-1; D: NA; size: NA; CDR3: CASSGAWTYTEAFF; DNA: TGTGCCAGCAGTGGAGCCTGGACCTACACTGAAGCTTTCTTT
J: TRBJ2-7; V: TRBV27; D: NA; size: NA; CDR3: CASSSPPRRRPYEQYF; DNA: TGTGCCAGCAGTTCTCCTCCCCGGCGGAGACCCTACGAGCAGTACTTC
J: TRBJ2-4; V: TRBV10-3; D: NA; size: NA; CDR3: CAIRKGELNIQYF; DNA: TGTGCCATCAGGAAGGGAGAACTCAACATTCAGTACTTC
J: TRBJ2-5; V: TRBV5-1; D: NA; size: NA; CDR3: CASSLDPQTGETQYF; DNA: TGCGCCAGCAGCTTGGACCCCCAGACGGGAGAGACCCAGTACTTC
J: TRBJ1-5; V: TRBV5-1; D: NA; size: NA; CDR3: CASSPDGLNQPQHF; DNA: TGCGCCAGCAGCCCGGACGGCTTAAATCAGCCCCAGCATTTT
J: TRBJ1-4; V: TRBV7-2; D: NA; size: NA; CDR3: CASRIGIQAPNEKLFF; DNA: TGTGCCAGCAGGATAGGGATTCAGGCCCCTAATGAAAAACTGTTTTTT
J: TRBJ2-2; V: TRBV5-1; D: NA; size: NA; CDR3: CASRSSGIAGELFF; DNA: TGCGCCAGCAGGTCCTCAGGGATCGCCGGGGAGCTGTTTTTT
J: TRBJ2-1; V: TRBV2; D: NA; size: once; CDR3: CASSERGVYNEQFF; DNA: TGTGCCAGCAGTGAAAGGGGGGTCTACAATGAGCAGTTCTTC
J: TRBJ2-3; V: TRBV14; D: NA; size: NA; CDR3: CASSHLGDTQYF; DNA: TGTGCCAGCAGTCACCTAGGGGATACGCAGTATTTT
J: TRBJ1-2; V: TRBV27; D: NA; size: NA; CDR3: CASSLAGRGGGYTF; DNA: TGTGCCAGCAGTTTAGCGGGACGGGGTGGTGGCTACACCTTC
J: TRBJ2-1; V: TRBV7-9; D: TRBD1; size: NA; CDR3: CASSLYAGQGAAEQFF; DNA: TGTGCCAGCAGCCTCTATGCTGGACAGGGGGCCGCTGAGCAGTTCTTC
J: TRBJ2-3; V: TRBV9; D: NA; size: NA; CDR3: CASGPYDTQYF; DNA: TGTGCCAGCGGACCTTACGATACGCAGTATTTT
J: TRBJ2-1; V: TRBV10-3; D: TRBD1; size: once; CDR3: CAINPGQGDNEQFF; DNA: TGTGCCATCAACCCGGGACAGGGAGACAATGAGCAGTTCTTC
J: TRBJ2-3; V: TRBV5-4; D: TRBD2; size: NA; CDR3: CASSLETSLGDTQYF; DNA: TGTGCCAGCAGCTTGGAGACTAGCCTGGGAGATACGCAGTATTTT
J: TRBJ2-1; V: TRBV7-9; D: TRBD2; size: NA; CDR3: CASSSLQGLAGVNEQFF; DNA: TGTGCCAGCAGCTCCCTCCAGGGGCTAGCGGGAGTTAATGAGCAGTTCTTC
J: TRBJ2-2; V: TRBV27; D: NA; size: few; CDR3: CASSLGDTTGELFF; DNA: TGTGCCAGCAGTTTAGGGGACACCACCGGGGAGCTGTTTTTT
J: TRBJ2-7; V: TRBV9; D: TRBD2; size: once; CDR3: CASTKGGSGTNEQYF; DNA: TGTGCCAGCACGAAAGGGGGTAGCGGGACCAACGAGCAGTACTTC
J: TRBJ2-2; V: TRBV7-9; D: NA; size: NA; CDR3: CASSMGLPGIGELFF; DNA: TGTGCCAGCAGCATGGGACTGCCAGGTATCGGGGAGCTGTTTTTT
J: TRBJ2-1; V: TRBV5-4; D: NA; size: NA; CDR3: CASSGVDPSSYNEQFF; DNA: TGTGCCAGCAGTGGGGTAGACCCGAGCTCCTACAATGAGCAGTTCTTC
J: TRBJ2-7; V: TRBV7-9; D: TRBD1; size: few; CDR3: CASSLSRDRGGEQYF; DNA: TGTGCCAGCAGCTTATCCCGGGACAGGGGGGGCGAGCAGTACTTC
J: TRBJ2-2; V: TRBV14; D: TRBD2; size: NA; CDR3: CASSQATSGYTGELFF; DNA: TGTGCCAGCAGCCAAGCGACTAGCGGATACACCGGGGAGCTGTTTTTT
J: TRBJ2-2; V: TRBV11-3; D: NA; size: NA; CDR3: CASSLGYLRTGELFF; DNA: TGTGCCAGCAGCTTAGGATACTTGAGGACCGGGGAGCTGTTTTTT
J: TRBJ2-2; V: TRBV7-7; D: TRBD2; size: NA; CDR3: CASSSLAGTNTGELFF; DNA: TGTGCCAGCAGCTCCCTAGCGGGAACGAACACCGGGGAGCTGTTTTTT
J: TRBJ2-7; V: TRBV7-2; D: TRBD2; size: NA; CDR3: CASSPRLANYEQYF; DNA: TGTGCCAGCAGCCCTCGACTAGCAAACTACGAGCAGTACTTC
J: TRBJ1-1; V: TRBV19; D: TRBD1; size: NA; CDR3: CASSILRGQGIVAEAFF; DNA: TGTGCCAGTAGTATTCTCCGTGGACAGGGCATCGTGGCTGAAGCTTTCTTT
J: TRBJ2-7; V: TRBV6-1; D: NA; size: NA; CDR3: CASSENQVEQYF; DNA: TGTGCCAGCAGTGAAAACCAGGTCGAGCAGTACTTC
J: TRBJ2-5; V: TRBV7-7; D: NA; size: NA; CDR3: CASSLGVQETQYF; DNA: TGTGCCAGCAGCTTAGGAGTGCAAGAGACCCAGTACTTC
J: TRBJ2-2; V: TRBV5-4; D: NA; size: NA; CDR3: CASSTTPKGGTGELFF; DNA: TGTGCCAGCAGCACCACGCCAAAAGGGGGCACCGGGGAGCTGTTTTTT
J: TRBJ2-3; V: TRBV27; D: TRBD2; size: NA; CDR3: CASSLLAGTSADTQYF; DNA: TGTGCCAGCAGTTTGTTGGCCGGGACTAGCGCCGATACGCAGTATTTT
J: TRBJ1-1; V: TRBV13; D: NA; size: NA; CDR3: CASSDMTGDTEAFF; DNA: TGTGCCAGCAGCGACATGACTGGGGACACTGAAGCTTTCTTT
J: TRBJ2-7; V: TRBV5-5; D: TRBD1; size: once; CDR3: CASSPGTGLYEQYF; DNA: TGTGCCAGCAGCCCCGGGACAGGGCTCTACGAGCAGTACTTC
J: TRBJ2-6; V: TRBV7-2; D: TRBD2; size: NA; CDR3: CASSLEGAGGTGANVLTF; DNA: TGTGCCAGCAGCTTAGAAGGCGCGGGGGGCACCGGGGCCAACGTCCTGACTTTC
J: TRBJ2-7; V: TRBV7-9; D: TRBD2; size: few; CDR3: CASSRSGINEQYF; DNA: TGTGCCAGCAGCCGTAGCGGGATCAACGAGCAGTACTTC
J: TRBJ2-3; V: TRBV4-3; D: NA; size: NA; CDR3: CASSQGQLATTWGDTQYF; DNA: TGCGCCAGCAGCCAAGGTCAGCTAGCGACAACATGGGGAGATACGCAGTATTTT
J: TRBJ2-1; V: TRBV10-3; D: NA; size: NA; CDR3: CAISEGDHQKGEQFF; DNA: TGTGCCATCAGTGAGGGGGACCACCAAAAAGGTGAGCAGTTCTTC
J: TRBJ2-6; V: TRBV19; D: NA; size: NA; CDR3: CASSKGGLSSGANVLTF; DNA: TGTGCCAGTAGTAAGGGGGGCCTCAGCTCTGGGGCCAACGTCCTGACTTTC
J: TRBJ1-2; V: TRBV20-1; D: NA; size: NA; CDR3: CSALGAGYTF; DNA: TGCAGTGCTCTCGGGGCCGGCTACACCTTC
J: TRBJ2-2; V: TRBV27; D: NA; size: NA; CDR3: CASSVSGANTGELFF; DNA: TGTGCCAGCAGTGTTAGCGGAGCGAACACCGGGGAGCTGTTTTTT
J: TRBJ1-1; V: TRBV19; D: NA; size: NA; CDR3: CASSMNQQGHTEAFF; DNA: TGTGCCAGTAGTATGAATCAACAGGGACACACTGAAGCTTTCTTT
J: TRBJ2-7; V: TRBV6-5; D: TRBD1; size: NA; CDR3: CASSYSRQGASEQYF; DNA: TGTGCCAGCAGTTACTCGAGGCAGGGGGCGAGTGAGCAGTACTTC